This passage covers 5 T cell receptor beta chains from one sample sequenced in a study of cytomegalovirus exposure and HLA in healthy donors. PCR primers comprised 60 Vbeta and 13 Jbeta primers. The data were produced by immunoSEQ multiplex PCR, yet TCRdb's version contains in-frame clones alone and is incomplete. The sample includes approximately 79,000 clones, 78% of them seen just once. The sequenced material came from PBMCs. These receptors were obtained from a male donor in good health and CMV-seropositive.

This clone was detected a few times. The rearrangement joins TRBV5-6 to TRBJ1-4, with 8 positions matching TRBD1. Germline CDR1 reads SGHDT; CDR2 reads YYEEEE. The CDR3 loop spans 16 amino acids. Trimming cost V 1 base and J 8 bases; bases outside gene matches: 10. In DNA form, the CDR3 reads TGTGCCAGCAGCTTGAAACAGGGGGGTTTTAACGAAAAACTGTTTTTT. Translating it yields CASSLKQGGFNEKLFF.

The V gene is TRBV29-1, the J gene TRBJ2-3, with a tentative D call TRBD2 (5 bases). The germline V and J ends were trimmed by 0 bases and 1 base, with 8 bases remaining between them. This CDR3 spans 14 amino acids. From germline, CDR1 is SQVTM and CDR2 ANQGSEA. This CDR3 reads CSVEEGDGTDTQYF. The CDR3 coding sequence is TGCAGCGTTGAAGAGGGAGACGGCACAGATACGCAGTATTTT.

The gene calls are TRBV28 and TRBJ2-2; TRBD2 agrees at 8 bases. Unmatched junction bases numbered 5, after V lost 4 bases and J lost 4 bases. Germline CDR1 reads MDHEN; CDR2 reads SYDVKM. The CDR3 runs 15 residues. The CDR3 reads CASSSGLAFTGELFF. The CDR3 region has the DNA TGTGCCAGCAGTTCCGGACTAGCCTTCACCGGGGAGCTGTTTTTT.

This clone has a single count. V usage is TRBV6-5 and J usage is TRBJ1-2; D might be TRBD1 (5 bases). The CDR3 is 13 residues long. Trimming cost V 8 bases and J 7 bases, with 17 bases left between them. Germline CDR1 is MNHEY and CDR2 is SVGAGI. The CDR3 DNA reads as TGTGCCAGCTCCCCGCAAGGGGTTTCTGGCTACACCTTC. This encodes CASSPQGVSGYTF.

This clone has just a few counts. J is TRBJ2-4 and V is TRBV25-1; possibly TRBD1 for D (5 bases). Germline-derived CDR1 and CDR2 are MGHDK and SYGVNS. V was trimmed by 4 bases and J by 7 bases, leaving 14 bases between them. The CDR3 length is 14 residues. The DNA of the CDR3 is TGTGCCAGCAGTGGCTCCAGGGCGGAGAACATTCAGTACTTC. This sequence encodes CASSGSRAENIQYF.